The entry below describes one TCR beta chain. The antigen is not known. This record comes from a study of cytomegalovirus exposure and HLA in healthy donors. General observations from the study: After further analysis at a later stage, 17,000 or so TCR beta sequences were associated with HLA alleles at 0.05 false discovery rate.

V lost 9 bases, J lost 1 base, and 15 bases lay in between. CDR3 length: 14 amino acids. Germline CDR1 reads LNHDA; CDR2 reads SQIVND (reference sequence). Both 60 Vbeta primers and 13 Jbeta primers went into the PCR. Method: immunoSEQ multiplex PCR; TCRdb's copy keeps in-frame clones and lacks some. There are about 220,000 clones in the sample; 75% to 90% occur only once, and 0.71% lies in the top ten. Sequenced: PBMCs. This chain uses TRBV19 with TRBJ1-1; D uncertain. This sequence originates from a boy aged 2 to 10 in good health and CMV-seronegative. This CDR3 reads CASSSPYRNTEAFF. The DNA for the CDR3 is TGTGCCAGCAGCTCCCCGTACAGGAACACTGAAGCTTTCTTT. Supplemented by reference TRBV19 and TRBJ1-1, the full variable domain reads DGGITQSPKYLFRKEGQNVTLSCEQNLNHDAMYWYRQDPGQGLRLIYYSQIVNDFQKGDIAEGYSVSREKKESFPLTVTSAQKNPTAFYLCASSSPYRNTEAFFGQGTRLTVV.